This passage covers 30 T cell receptor beta chains from one sample sequenced in a study of blood T cells in healthy people across ages. PCR was performed a second time for 7 to 11 cycles using a sample-barcoded 5' primer and a J-beta primer mix. TCRdb re-derived calls from the 5' RACE reads in MiXCR, one entry per CDR3 protein. The table has 600,000 to 850,000 distinct CDR3 sequences, 40% to 45% seen once. The specimen sequenced was blood. Every receptor here comes from a woman aged 55-69 years in good health.

The V and J genes are TRBV15 and TRBJ1-4; no clear D. V lost 0 bases, J lost 3 bases, and 8 bases lay in between. Germline assignment: CDR1 LNHNV and CDR2 YYDKDF (reference sequence). The CDR3 is made up of 15 amino acids. The chain's CDR3 is CATSRDRRSNEKLFF. CDR3 bases: TGTGCCACCAGCAGAGATCGGCGGTCTAATGAAAAACTGTTTTTT.

This chain connects TRBV11-2 to TRBJ2-7; possibly TRBD1 for D (5 bases). The CDR3 totals 14 residues. V lost 3 bases, J lost 2 bases, and 11 bases lay in between. Germline CDR1 SGHAT, CDR2 FQNNGV. The CDR3 here is CASSFPGIPYEQYF. In DNA, the CDR3 is TGTGCCAGCAGCTTTCCAGGGATACCCTACGAGCAGTACTTC.

This clonotype was observed once. V usage is TRBV7-2 and J usage is TRBJ2-1, with a weak D call TRBD1 (5 bases). The CDR3 is 16 residues long. The germline V gene encodes CDR1 SGHTA and CDR2 FQGNSA. Trimming shortened V by 1 base and J by 5 bases, and 15 bases separated the two germline ends. The CDR3 DNA reads TGTGCCAGCAGCTTAGTTGGGGCCCTATGGAACAATGAGCAGTTCTTC. It translates to CASSLVGALWNNEQFF.

The rearrangement joins TRBV7-3 to TRBJ1-1; possible D gene TRBD1, 5 bases. Trimming removed 4 bases from V and 1 base from J, with 13 bases in between. Germline V lookup: CDR1 SGHTA, CDR2 FQGTGA. CDR3 length equals 15 residues. In nucleotides, the CDR3 is TGTGCCAGCAGCTCAGGACACGGCCAGAACACTGAAGCTTTCTTT. Its translation is CASSSGHGQNTEAFF.

V gene TRBV7-2 combines with J gene TRBJ2-5; D unclear. CDR1 is SGHTA, CDR2 FQGNSA, per germline. Deletions cut 3 bases from V and 1 base from J, with 9 bases between. The length of the CDR3 is 14 residues. The CDR3 DNA reads as TGTGCCAGCAGCTTTAATGCAGCCCAAGAGACCCAGTACTTC. This translates into CASSFNAAQETQYF.

The genes are TRBV5-6 and TRBJ2-1; 7 bases line up with TRBD1. Losses at the gene ends were 0 bases for V and 8 bases for J; bases not matched to a gene: 2. The CDR3 has 13 residues. Germline CDR1 is SGHDT and CDR2 is YYEEEE. CDR3 sequence: CASSLGQGDEQFF. In DNA form, the CDR3 reads TGTGCCAGCAGCTTGGGACAGGGAGATGAGCAGTTCTTC.

This clonotype was picked up a small number of times. The CDR3 reads CASSQGTGKDGELFF. The CDR3 DNA sequence: TGTGCCAGCAGCCAAGGGACAGGGAAAGACGGGGAGCTGTTTTTT. V usage is TRBV4-2 and J usage is TRBJ2-2; 8 nucleotides agree with TRBD1. This CDR3 is 15 amino acids long. Trimming took 1 base from V and 7 from J; bases not matched to a gene: 5. Germline-derived CDR1 and CDR2 are LGHNA and YNFKEQ.

This clonotype was observed a handful of times. The chain combines TRBV28 with TRBJ2-3, with D possibly being TRBD1 or TRBD2 (6 bases each). Germline V gene data show CDR1 as MDHEN and CDR2 as SYDVKM. This CDR3 is 15 amino acids long. The V and J ends lost 9 bases and 2 bases respectively, with 18 bases between them. CDR3 region: CASNRGQGNTDTQYF. As DNA, the CDR3 is TGTGCCAGTAATCGGGGGCAGGGAAACACAGATACGCAGTATTTT.

This clonotype was observed at least ten times. V usage is TRBV7-2 and J usage is TRBJ2-7; D ambiguous. CDR1 and CDR2 from the germline V gene are SGHTA and FQGNSA. V was clipped by 5 bases and J by 7 bases, with 9 bases between them. The CDR3 is 11 residues long. The DNA for the CDR3 is TGTGCCAGCAGCACGAGTGGAGAGCAGTACTTC. Translating it yields CASSTSGEQYF.

This clonotype was counted a few times. V gene TRBV20-1 combines with J gene TRBJ2-5; 8 positions match TRBD2. From germline, CDR1 is DFQATT and CDR2 SNEGSKA (reference sequence). This CDR3 has 14 residues. V was clipped by 3 bases and J by 11 bases; unmatched bases: 14. The CDR3 here is CSASGGAFDNEQYF. CDR3 sequence (DNA): TGCAGTGCTAGCGGGGGGGCCTTTGATAATGAGCAGTACTTC.

This sequence joins TRBV10-1 and TRBJ1-5, with D hard to call. Trimming cost V 7 bases and J 1 base, with 14 bases left between them. This CDR3 is built from 15 residues. Germline values: CDR1 WNHNN, CDR2 SYGVQD (reference sequence). CDR3 residues: CASTRPWESNQPQHF. CDR3 nucleotides: TGCGCCAGCACTCGACCCTGGGAGAGCAATCAGCCCCAGCATTTT.

This clonotype was observed a handful of times. This chain connects TRBV2 to TRBJ1-5; D is uncertain. The length of the CDR3 is 16 residues. Per the germline V gene, CDR1 is SNHLY and CDR2 is FYNNEI. Trimming stripped 6 bases from V and 2 bases from J, with 17 bases between. The CDR3 here is CASSLLEWSGNQPQHF. CDR3 nucleotides: TGTGCCAGCAGCCTTCTCGAATGGTCGGGCAATCAGCCCCAGCATTTT.

J is TRBJ1-6 and V is TRBV25-1; a weak D match, TRBD1 (6 bases). Germline V lookup: CDR1 MGHDK, CDR2 SYGVNS. V was cut by 3 bases and J by 7 bases, with 13 bases left in between. The CDR3 is made up of 15 amino acids. The CDR3 sequence is CASSDSTGPNSPLHF. CDR3 nucleotide sequence: TGTGCCAGCAGTGATTCCACAGGGCCCAATTCACCCCTCCACTTT.

This clonotype came up many times. V is TRBV4-1 and J is TRBJ2-1; 12 bases fit TRBD1. Per the germline V gene, CDR1 is MGHRA and CDR2 is YSYEKL. V dropped 1 base and J dropped 7; count of bases not matched to a gene: 2. This CDR3 has 15 amino acids. The CDR3 sequence: CASSQGDRGRNEQFF. CDR3 DNA sequence: TGCGCCAGCAGCCAAGGGGACAGGGGGCGAAATGAGCAGTTCTTC.

This clonotype was recorded at least ten times. This chain connects TRBV7-8 to TRBJ2-7, with a weak D call TRBD1 (6 bases). Germline V gene data show CDR1 as SGHVS and CDR2 as FQNEAQ. This CDR3 is 13 amino acids long. Trimming removed 5 bases at V and 3 bases at J, with 11 bases between. DNA of the CDR3: TGTGCCAGCAGCCGAGGACAGAACTACGAGCAGTACTTC. Amino acid sequence: CASSRGQNYEQYF.

In its sample, this clonotype was seen once. This chain links TRBV5-5 with TRBJ2-3, with 12 bases matching TRBD2. This CDR3 has 19 residues. CDR1 is SGHKS and CDR2 is YYEKEE in the germline V gene (reference sequence). The trim removed 4 bases at V and 8 bases at J, leaving 20 bases unmatched. Here the CDR3 DNA reads TGTGCCAGCAGCCCACTCGACCCTTCTAGCGGGGGGGCCCGGGGTACGCAGTATTTT. Its protein product is CASSPLDPSSGGARGTQYF.

This clonotype was seen more than once but under ten times. The J gene is TRBJ2-5, the V gene TRBV20-1; D might be TRBD1 (6 bases). V was clipped by 1 base and J by 0 bases, with 27 bases between them. The CDR3 runs 20 residues. CDR1 and CDR2 from the germline V gene are DFQATT and SNEGSKA (reference sequence). Here the CDR3 DNA reads TGCAGTGCTAGAGTGTGGGATGATTCTCCGGGACAAAAGTACCAAGAGACCCAGTACTTC. Translation: CSARVWDDSPGQKYQETQYF.

CDR3 loop: CSASLTGANVLTF. CDR3 in DNA: TGCAGTGCTAGTCTTACGGGGGCCAACGTCCTGACTTTC. This chain links TRBV20-1 with TRBJ2-6, with D uncertain. The V and J ends lost 3 bases and 4 bases respectively, with 7 bases between them. CDR1 is DFQATT, CDR2 SNEGSKA, per germline (reference sequence). CDR3 length equals 13 residues.

This clonotype has a handful of counts. This rearrangement joins TRBV7-9 to TRBJ2-7; 10 bases align to TRBD1. The CDR3 covers 15 residues. With 5 bases clipped from V and 3 bases from J, the junction kept 7 bases outside the gene matches. In germline, CDR1 is SEHNR, CDR2 FQNEAQ (reference sequence). This CDR3 reads CASSLLGTGVYEQYF. DNA of the CDR3: TGTGCCAGCAGCCTTCTCGGGACAGGGGTCTACGAGCAGTACTTC.

This clonotype was observed a few times. The genes are TRBV6-2 or TRBV6-3 and TRBJ2-5; D is perhaps TRBD1 or TRBD2 (5 bases each). The CDR3 sequence is 14 residues long. V was shortened by 7 bases and J by 11 bases, with 23 bases between the two germline ends. Germline-derived CDR1 and CDR2 are MNHEY and SVGEGT. The CDR3 sequence is CASTLRGTHYGQYF. Here the CDR3 DNA reads TGTGCCAGCACCCTTCGTGGGACCCACTACGGGCAGTACTTC.

V and J are TRBV5-1 and TRBJ2-1; 7 nucleotides align to TRBD2. The junction had 7 bases not matched to a gene; V was cut back by 9 bases and J by 4 bases. Germline V lookup: CDR1 SGHRS, CDR2 YFSETQ. The length of the CDR3 is 13 residues. The CDR3 DNA follows: TGCGCCACCTTTGGGGGGGAGTACAATGAGCAGTTCTTC. It yields the protein CATFGGEYNEQFF. Using reference TRBV5-1 and TRBJ2-1 for the parts outside the CDR3, the full variable domain is KAGVTQTPRYLIKTRGQQVTLSCSPISGHRSVSWYQQTPGQGLQFLFEYFSETQRNKGNFPGRFSGRQFSNSRSEMNVSTLELGDSALYLCATFGGEYNEQFFGPGTRLTVL.

The chain joins TRBV7-9 to TRBJ1-2; D gene ambiguous. V was pared by 5 bases and J by 8 bases, with 15 bases between. The CDR3 contains 13 residues. The germline V gene encodes CDR1 SEHNR and CDR2 FQNEAQ (reference sequence). CDR3 loop: CASSLSQGWGYTF. The CDR3 nucleotides are TGTGCCAGCAGCCTATCGCAAGGCTGGGGCTACACCTTC.

The chain recombines TRBV7-3 with TRBJ2-1, with TRBD2 matching 8 bases. The CDR3 sequence is 13 residues long. Germline assignment: CDR1 SGHTA and CDR2 FQGTGA. Trimming took 5 bases from V and 8 from J; bases not matched to a gene: 5. The CDR3 DNA reads TGTGCCAGCAGCCAAAGGACTAGCCATGAGCAGTTCTTC. Protein: CASSQRTSHEQFF. Drawing the rest from reference TRBV7-3 and TRBJ2-1, the complete variable domain is GAGVSQTPSNKVTEKGKYVELRCDPISGHTALYWYRQSLGQGPEFLIYFQGTGAADDSGLPNDRFFAVRPEGSVSTLKIQRTERGDSAVYLCASSQRTSHEQFFGPGTRLTVL.

The chain joins TRBV6-6 to TRBJ2-5, with 8 bases matching TRBD1. The DNA end is a closer match to TRBJ2-7, so the J assignment may be wrong. Germline CDR1 reads MNHNY; CDR2 reads SVGAGI (reference sequence). This CDR3 comprises 16 residues. CDR3 in amino acids: CASSYGTPGGPYEQYF. CDR3 coding DNA: TGTGCCAGCAGTTACGGTACCCCAGGGGGCCCCTACGAGCAGTACTTC.

The rearrangement links TRBV6-5 to TRBJ2-3; a weak D match, TRBD1 (6 bases). Germline CDR1 is MNHEY and CDR2 is SVGAGI. This CDR3 spans 15 amino acids. Deletions cut 1 base from V and 14 bases from J, with 22 bases between. CDR3 nucleotide sequence: TGTGCCAGCAGTTACTACCCAGGGGCGGACAGATACGCGTATTTT. This codes for CASSYYPGADRYAYF.

This clonotype has just a few counts. The chain carries TRBV7-9 and TRBJ1-2; 9 nucleotides agree with TRBD1. Trimming at V came to 6 bases and at J to 4 bases, leaving 9 bases not matched to a gene. The CDR3 has 15 residues. Per the germline V gene, CDR1 is SEHNR and CDR2 is FQNEAQ (reference sequence). This CDR3 is CASSPQGAPIYGYTF. The DNA of the CDR3 is TGTGCCAGCAGTCCACAGGGGGCTCCTATCTATGGCTACACCTTC. Supplemented by reference TRBV7-9 and TRBJ1-2, the full variable domain reads DTGVSQNPRHKITKRGQNVTFRCDPISEHNRLYWYRQTLGQGPEFLTYFQNEAQLEKSRLLSDRFSAERPKGSFSTLEIQRTEQGDSAMYLCASSPQGAPIYGYTFGSGTRLTVV.

The rearrangement uses TRBV28 and TRBJ2-7; D is unresolved. Germline V lookup: CDR1 MDHEN, CDR2 SYDVKM. CDR3 size: 13 residues. Trimming shortened V by 2 bases and J by 5 bases, and 10 bases separated the two germline ends. The CDR3: CASSLGRRNEQYF. The CDR3 DNA reads TGTGCCAGCAGTTTAGGGCGAAGGAACGAGCAGTACTTC. The full variable domain, in which reference TRBV28 and TRBJ2-7 provide the parts outside the CDR3, is DVKVTQSSRYLVKRTGEKVFLECVQDMDHENMFWYRQDPGLGLRLIYFSYDVKMKEKGDIPEGYSVSREKKERFSLILESASTNQTSMYLCASSLGRRNEQYFGPGTRLTVT.

A word on this clonotype: A much larger clone sits a single nucleotide away, making a read error possible. The chain links TRBV7-2 to TRBJ1-1; possible D gene TRBD1, 5 bases. V lost 3 bases and J lost 6, with 14 bases in between. The CDR3 contains 14 residues. Germline CDR1 SGHTA, CDR2 FQGNSA. Here the CDR3 reads CASSFARGVSEAFF. Here the CDR3 DNA reads TGTGCCAGCAGCTTCGCCCGGGGGGTTTCTGAAGCTTTCTTT.

The CDR3 protein is CAIHFAGGDGYTF. CDR3 nucleotide sequence: TGCGCCATCCACTTCGCAGGGGGCGATGGCTACACCTTC. The chain couples TRBV5-1 to TRBJ1-2; 8 nucleotides match TRBD1. This CDR3 is 13 amino acids long. Unmatched junction bases numbered 10, after V lost 9 bases and J lost 6 bases. Germline V lookup: CDR1 SGHRS, CDR2 YFSETQ.

With respect to this clonotype: Without the conserved terminal phenylalanine or tryptophan, this CDR3 likely stems from a read error. This rearrangement joins TRBV29-1 to TRBJ1-2, with 7 bases identical to TRBD1. Germline CDR1 is SQVTM and CDR2 is ANQGSEA. Unmatched junction bases numbered 0, after V lost 4 bases and J lost 7 bases. The CDR3 extends over 10 amino acids. Written as DNA, the CDR3 is TGCAGCGTTGGGGACAGTGGCTACACCATC. This gives the protein CSVGDSGYTI.